Each of the 24 T cell receptor beta chains below was sequenced from the same sample in a study of T cell repertoires in cytomegalovirus infection. These TCRs are of unknown antigen specificity. Via MiXCR, TCRdb re-called the reads, giving one row per CDR3 protein. The sample holds a few hundred thousand distinct CDR3 sequences, 25% to 30% seen once. The sample in question was cultured PBMCs, obtained from culture after CMV antigen stimulation. These receptors all stem from a human donor in good health (CMV status not recorded). Some clones in this sample may be carry-over from other donors' samples.

Only a few counts were recorded for this clonotype. The chain recombines TRBV7-3 with TRBJ2-1; 11 bases are shared with TRBD2. Germline CDR1 SGHTA, CDR2 FQGTGA. This CDR3 is 14 amino acids long. After removal of 8 bases from V and 9 bases from J, the junction contained 9 bases not matched to a gene. The CDR3 sequence: CASGQTSGIGEQFF. The CDR3 DNA follows: TGTGCCAGCGGACAGACTAGCGGGATAGGTGAGCAGTTCTTC.

This chain joins TRBV27 and TRBJ2-1; 11 bases match TRBD2. The CDR3 contains 16 residues. V lost 5 bases, J lost 7 bases, and 10 bases stayed unmatched. CDR1 and CDR2 from the germline V gene are MNHEY and SMNVEV (reference sequence). The CDR3 spells CASSTNSGRAGNEQFF. The CDR3 coding sequence is TGTGCCAGCAGTACCAATAGCGGGAGGGCCGGGAATGAGCAGTTCTTC.

This rearrangement joins TRBV28 to TRBJ1-1; TRBD1 matches at 7 bases. J gave up 5 bases and V 11 bases, and 8 bases lay outside the gene matches. Germline V CDR1 and CDR2: MDHEN, SYDVKM. The length of the CDR3 is 12 residues. CDR3 loop: CASGDSSTEAFF. CDR3 coding DNA: TGTGCCTCCGGGGACAGTTCGACTGAAGCTTTCTTT. The full variable domain, rest sourced from reference TRBV28 and TRBJ1-1, is DVKVTQSSRYLVKRTGEKVFLECVQDMDHENMFWYRQDPGLGLRLIYFSYDVKMKEKGDIPEGYSVSREKKERFSLILESASTNQTSMYLCASGDSSTEAFFGQGTRLTVV.

In its sample, this clonotype was seen once. The V and J genes are TRBV7-8 and TRBJ1-6; a weak D match, TRBD1 (5 bases). CDR1 and CDR2 from the germline V gene are SGHVS and FQNEAQ. The CDR3 extends over 16 amino acids. Trimming took off 2 bases at V and 5 bases at J, with 13 bases between the two ends. CDR3 sequence (DNA): TGTGCCAGCAGCTTACGCCGGACACCTAATAATTCACCCCTCCACTTT. Translated: CASSLRRTPNNSPLHF.

The chain employs TRBV6-6 and TRBJ2-5; 10 nucleotides agree with TRBD1. The CDR3 sequence is 15 residues long. V lost 6 bases, J lost 2 bases, and 6 bases stayed unmatched. Germline V gene sequence: CDR1 MNHNY, CDR2 SVGAGI (reference sequence). The CDR3 DNA is TGTGCCAGCAGCCCCCCGGGACAGGGGCAAGAGACCCAGTACTTC. This codes for CASSPPGQGQETQYF.

This clonotype has a handful of counts. The genes are TRBV19 and TRBJ2-3; possible D gene TRBD2, 5 bases. CDR1 and CDR2 from the germline V gene are LNHDA and SQIVND (reference sequence). The CDR3 has 16 amino acids. V shed 5 bases and J shed 2 bases, with 17 bases lying between them. The CDR3 here is CASSGGRGLFTDTQYF. The CDR3 DNA reads TGTGCCAGTAGTGGCGGGCGAGGGCTCTTCACAGATACGCAGTATTTT. Full variable domain (remainder filled in from reference TRBV19 and TRBJ2-3): DGGITQSPKYLFRKEGQNVTLSCEQNLNHDAMYWYRQDPGQGLRLIYYSQIVNDFQKGDIAEGYSVSREKKESFPLTVTSAQKNPTAFYLCASSGGRGLFTDTQYFGPGTRLTVL.

Ten or more counts support this clonotype. J is TRBJ2-5 and V is TRBV11-3, with D perhaps matching TRBD2 (6 bases). Per the germline V gene, CDR1 is SGHNT and CDR2 is YENEEA. V lost 9 bases to trimming and J lost 2 bases, with 13 bases between them. CDR3 size: 13 residues. The DNA of the CDR3 is TGTGCCAGTAGTTCGGGACTGCAAGAGACCCAGTACTTC. Its translation: CASSSGLQETQYF.

The chain couples TRBV5-6 to TRBJ2-1; TRBD1 is a possible D gene (5 bases). Trimming cost V 1 base and J 1 base, with 12 bases left between them. Germline V CDR1 and CDR2: SGHDT, YYEEEE. The CDR3 length is 16 residues. CDR3 bases: TGTGCCAGCAGCTTGAAGCAGGGTACGTCCTACAATGAGCAGTTCTTC. Translated, it gives CASSLKQGTSYNEQFF.

The gene calls are TRBV20-1 and TRBJ2-7; D is unclear. The germline CDR1 and CDR2 sequences are DFQATT and SNEGSKA (reference sequence). Trimming cost V 5 bases and J 4 bases, with 9 bases left between them. This CDR3 comprises 11 residues. CDR3 nucleotide sequence: TGCAGTGCTCGGGCGGATTACGAGCAGTACTTC. Its translation: CSARADYEQYF.

This clonotype appeared many times. The genes are TRBV4-2 and TRBJ2-5, with 15 bases matching TRBD2. Germline values: CDR1 LGHNA, CDR2 YNFKEQ. Losses at the gene ends were 3 bases for V and 2 bases for J; bases not matched to a gene: 4. The CDR3 totals 17 residues. CDR3 sequence reads: CASSHQGLAGGQETQYF. The DNA for the CDR3 is TGTGCCAGCAGCCATCAAGGACTAGCGGGGGGGCAAGAGACCCAGTACTTC.

This rearrangement joins TRBV15 to TRBJ2-5; tentative D call: TRBD1 (6 bases). Germline V CDR1 and CDR2: LNHNV, YYDKDF (reference sequence). Trimming pared 1 base from V and 5 bases from J, leaving 20 bases between. The CDR3 is 17 residues long. The CDR3 region is CATSRGTGTPMGETQYF. CDR3 nucleotides: TGTGCCACCAGCAGAGGAACCGGGACACCAATGGGGGAGACCCAGTACTTC.

This clonotype appeared a few times. This chain uses TRBV7-2 with TRBJ2-7, with TRBD1 matching 8 bases. The germline CDR1 and CDR2 sequences are SGHTA and FQGNSA. Trimming took 2 bases from V and 6 from J; bases not matched to a gene: 12. The CDR3 totals 16 residues. The CDR3 region is CASSLSRQGTRGEQYF. The CDR3, as DNA: TGTGCCAGCAGCTTATCCCGACAGGGGACCCGGGGCGAGCAGTACTTC.

The chain recombines TRBV6-5 with TRBJ2-4; TRBD1 matches at 7 bases. This CDR3 has 13 amino acids. Germline CDR1 is MNHEY and CDR2 is SVGAGI. The V segment lost 7 bases and the J segment 11 bases; nucleotides outside the gene matches: 11. The CDR3: CASNSGSQGVQYF. CDR3 DNA: TGTGCCAGCAATTCCGGGTCCCAGGGGGTTCAGTACTTC.

The chain has TRBV7-6 and TRBJ2-4; maybe TRBD1 (7 bases). Per the germline V gene, CDR1 is SGHVS and CDR2 is FNYEAQ. CDR3 length equals 14 residues. The V end was cut by 5 bases, the J end by 6 bases, with 14 bases between. This chain's CDR3 is CASSPRDRGNIQYF. The CDR3 DNA is TGTGCCAGCAGCCCGCGGGACAGAGGAAACATTCAGTACTTC. The whole variable domain, filled in from reference TRBV7-6 and TRBJ2-4, reads GAGVSQSPRYKVTKRGQDVALRCDPISGHVSLYWYRQALGQGPEFLTYFNYEAQQDKSGLPNDRFSAERPEGSISTLTIQRTEQRDSAMYRCASSPRDRGNIQYFGAGTRLSVL.

The rearrangement uses TRBV27 and TRBJ2-7; D may be TRBD1 (6 bases). Germline CDR1 and CDR2: MNHEY and SMNVEV (reference sequence). Trimming stripped 3 bases from V and 3 bases from J, with 9 bases between. The CDR3 is 13 amino acids. CDR3 in amino acids: CASSLIQGYEQYF. CDR3 DNA: TGTGCCAGCAGTTTGATACAGGGCTACGAGCAGTACTTC.

With respect to this clonotype: The junction shows a germline mismatch at one end, possibly a read error. This rearrangement joins TRBV7-8 to TRBJ1-6, with D possibly TRBD1 on 5 matching bases. Germline CDR1 SGHVS, CDR2 FQNEAQ. CDR3 size: 16 residues. CDR3 DNA sequence: TGTGCCAGCAGCTTCGGGTCGGGTAGGGGTAATTCACCCCTCTACTTT. As protein: CASSFGSGRGNSPLYF.

This clonotype has only a few counts. The V and J genes are TRBV19 and TRBJ2-7; D call uncertain. With 6 bases removed from V and 0 bases from J, the gap between germline ends came to 12 bases. The germline V gene encodes CDR1 LNHDA and CDR2 SQIVND (reference sequence). The CDR3 totals 14 residues. Here the CDR3 reads CASSPQRNSYEQYF. CDR3 bases: TGTGCCAGTAGCCCCCAAAGGAACTCCTACGAGCAGTACTTC.

This clonotype was found a few times. The chain has TRBV7-8 and TRBJ2-1; 9 bases match TRBD1. The CDR3 has 19 amino acids. The V segment lost 3 bases and the J segment 3 bases; nucleotides outside the gene matches: 15. CDR1 SGHVS and CDR2 FQNEAQ come from the germline V gene. CDR3 sequence: CASSFPGQGIDRYYNEQFF. For the CDR3, the DNA is TGTGCCAGCAGCTTTCCGGGACAGGGAATTGATAGATACTACAATGAGCAGTTCTTC.

Ten or more counts support this clonotype. This chain connects TRBV7-2 to TRBJ2-2; 10 bases fit TRBD2. The germline V gene has CDR1 SGHTA and CDR2 FQGNSA. This CDR3 has 18 amino acids. V shed 5 bases, J shed 0 bases, and the junction held 9 bases outside the gene matches. CDR3 DNA: TGTGCCAGCAGCAAGCGGGAGGGGAGGGTCACGAACACCGGGGAGCTGTTTTTT. Protein sequence: CASSKREGRVTNTGELFF.

To note about this clonotype: Given a much more abundant clone one base away, this may be a read error. The rearrangement uses TRBV12-3 or TRBV12-4 and TRBJ2-3; possibly TRBD2 for D (6 bases). The CDR3 is 15 amino acids. Trimming stripped 3 bases from V and 0 bases from J, with 10 bases between. The CDR3: CASSFRGTSTDTQYF. CDR3 nucleotides: TGTGCCAGCAGTTTTCGGGGGACTAGCACAGATACGCAGTATTTT.

The chain employs TRBV19 and TRBJ1-5; D gene uncertain. V was shortened by 6 bases and J by 4 bases, with 13 bases between the two germline ends. The CDR3 covers 14 residues. Germline CDR1 and CDR2: LNHDA and SQIVND (reference sequence). This CDR3 reads CASRSGLPNQPQHF. As DNA, the CDR3 is TGTGCCAGTAGATCGGGTCTACCGAATCAGCCCCAGCATTTT. The full variable domain, rest sourced from reference TRBV19 and TRBJ1-5, is DGGITQSPKYLFRKEGQNVTLSCEQNLNHDAMYWYRQDPGQGLRLIYYSQIVNDFQKGDIAEGYSVSREKKESFPLTVTSAQKNPTAFYLCASRSGLPNQPQHFGDGTRLSIL.

This clonotype was seen only a few times. The rearrangement joins TRBV19 to TRBJ1-1, with D possibly TRBD1 on 5 matching bases. The CDR3 consists of 13 residues. The ends were cut back, 4 bases at V and 2 bases at J, with 8 bases in the middle. Per germline, CDR1 LNHDA and CDR2 SQIVND (reference sequence). CDR3 loop: CASSKQANTEAFF. Written as DNA, the CDR3 is TGTGCCAGTAGTAAACAGGCTAACACTGAAGCTTTCTTT. The entire variable domain, with the rest obtained from reference TRBV19 and TRBJ1-1, is as follows: DGGITQSPKYLFRKEGQNVTLSCEQNLNHDAMYWYRQDPGQGLRLIYYSQIVNDFQKGDIAEGYSVSREKKESFPLTVTSAQKNPTAFYLCASSKQANTEAFFGQGTRLTVV.

This clonotype appeared many times. The V gene is TRBV7-8, the J gene TRBJ2-3; D uncertain. Germline V gene sequence: CDR1 SGHVS, CDR2 FQNEAQ. The germline V and J ends were trimmed by 5 bases and 6 bases, with 12 bases remaining between them. There are 13 residues in the CDR3. The DNA for the CDR3 is TGTGCCAGCAGCCTTCCCTCGCGGGATACGCAGTATTTT. Translation gives CASSLPSRDTQYF.

The rearrangement joins TRBV12-3 or TRBV12-4 to TRBJ1-2; D remains unclear. V lost 8 bases to trimming and J lost 4 bases, with 17 bases between them. The CDR3 runs 14 residues. CDR3 region: CASSYSGRFYGYTF. CDR3 nucleotides: TGTGCCAGCTCCTACAGTGGGCGGTTCTATGGCTACACCTTC.